This T cell receptor beta chain emerged from a study of blood T cell repertoires in COVID-19. Per germline, CDR1 SNHLY and CDR2 FYNNEI. Between the trimmed V and J ends, which lost 7 bases and 7 bases, there was a span of 22 bases. This CDR3 has 15 amino acids. Some clones are missing from TCRdb's copy, which holds only in-frame ones; the method was immunoSEQ multiplex PCR. The sample gives 250,000 to 350,000 clones, 86% of which show up once; 3% is in the top ten. This rearrangement joins TRBV2 to TRBJ1-1, with D maybe TRBD1 (6 bases). Sequenced sample: peripheral blood. The TCR was taken from a woman aged 25 to 39 with active or convalescent COVID-19. The CDR3 loop is CASNPFTGSFGEAFF. Here the CDR3 DNA reads TGTGCCAGCAACCCATTTACAGGGAGTTTTGGTGAAGCTTTCTTT.